The source of this T cell receptor (beta chain) is a study of cytomegalovirus exposure and HLA in healthy donors. This CDR3 has 14 amino acids. The V end was cut by 4 bases, the J end by 8 bases, with 15 bases between. Germline values: CDR1 KGHSH, CDR2 LQKENI. Study observations and caveats: HLA allele associations emerged for about 16,000 TCR beta sequences in a later analysis, at 0.05 false discovery rate. Reports described diagnosis of cytomegalovirus status by the classifier as highly specific and sensitive.

This clone was recorded many times. Antigen unknown. Primers: 60 Vbeta forward and 13 Jbeta reverse. Assay used: immunoSEQ multiplex PCR; TCRdb lists only in-frame clones, some missing. The sample yields 120,000 or so clones, about 10% seen once. The chain carries TRBV18 and TRBJ1-3; D remains unclear. What was sequenced was PBMCs. The sequence came from a woman under 30 in good health and CMV-seropositive. CDR3 nucleotides: TGTGCCAGCTCACTGGGAGGACGGCCAGACACCATATATTTT. Residues: CASSLGGRPDTIYF.